This entry concerns a single T cell receptor (beta chain). It may be a read error: a sequence one base away is much more abundant. TCRdb re-clonotyped the PCR reads via MiXCR. The sample shows about 40,000 clones, about 16% of them seen only once. The sample comes from a study of metastatic and nonmetastatic thyroid tumors. No treatment had been given to any patient before thyroid surgery. This CDR3 has 15 amino acids. V shed 4 bases, J shed 5 bases, and the junction held 6 bases outside the gene matches. Germline V CDR1 and CDR2: SGHNT, YYREEE (reference sequence). The V and J genes are TRBV5-4 and TRBJ1-6, with 7 bases matching TRBD1. Sequenced input: blood. The clonotype was recovered from a female donor with papillary thyroid cancer or a benign thyroid nodule (not recorded which). Some clones in this sample may be carry-over from other donors' samples. The CDR3 DNA reads TGTGCCAGCAGCCCCGGGACAGTGAATAATTCACCCCTCCACTTT. It specifies CASSPGTVNNSPLHF.